This T cell receptor beta chain was obtained from a study of blood T cells in healthy people across ages. Alongside a J-beta primer mix, a sample-barcoded 5' primer served in a second PCR lasting about 6 to 12 cycles. TCRdb re-analysed the 5' RACE reads in MiXCR, keeping a single row per CDR3 protein. The sample shows around 1,000,000 distinct CDR3 sequences, 20% to 25% of them seen only once. Trimming stripped 3 bases from V and 5 bases from J, with 13 bases between. The CDR3 runs to 14 residues. Germline CDR1 is ENHRY and CDR2 is SYGVKD. This sample also belongs to another study, concerning T cells of mothers and their children.

The sequence was obtained from a girl between 2 and 10 years old in good health. This chain connects TRBV10-3 to TRBJ2-5; D perhaps matches TRBD2 (5 bases). Sequencing was done on a sample of blood. CDR3 residues: CAISDRAGTETQYF. DNA for the CDR3: TGTGCCATCAGTGACCGGGCGGGTACGGAGACCCAGTACTTC.